A selection of T cell receptor beta chains follows, all from one sample in a study of human T cells and chemical hapten exposure. MiXCR was run by TCRdb on the RACE reads, yielding one entry per CDR3 protein. This sample carries 95,000 to 150,000 distinct CDR3 sequences, around 15% of them seen once, and the ten largest clones take less than 0.95%. The sample in question was whole blood, obtained in connection with sensitization to the hapten diphenylcyclopropenone (DPC). These receptors all stem from a man between 18 and 35 years old with alopecia areata. Some clones in this sample may be carry-over from other donors' samples. The CDR3 runs from the conserved cysteine through the conserved F or W. Fields, in order: CDR3 DNA, CDR3 protein, J gene, clone size, D gene, V gene. The D gene is left open where the match is weak. Part of the rows lack a size; the others show once, few, many or a class for expanded clones.

TGTGCCAGCAGTTACTACGGAGCCACCGGGGAGCTGTTTTTT,CASSYYGATGELFF,TRBJ2-2,many,NA,TRBV6-2/TRBV6-3
TGCGCCAGCAGCCAAGTATTCGGGGTTTTTGGGGAAGGTGAGCAGTTCTTC,CASSQVFGVFGEGEQFF,TRBJ2-1,NA,NA,TRBV4-1
TGCGCCAGCAGTGAGTCGCCGGGACTAGCGGGGTCAGATACGCAGTATTTT,CASSESPGLAGSDTQYF,TRBJ2-3,few,TRBD2,TRBV10-2
TGTGCCAGCAGCTTAATCCTAGCTGGCGAGCAGTTCTTC,CASSLILAGEQFF,TRBJ2-1,NA,NA,TRBV11-2
TGTGCCAGTAGTACATGGAGGGGGAACCACACTGAAGCTTTCTTT,CASSTWRGNHTEAFF,TRBJ1-1,few,NA,TRBV19
TGTGCCAGCAGCCCAGGCGCGGGGGGCCTTAGCAATCAGCCCCAGCATTTT,CASSPGAGGLSNQPQHF,TRBJ1-5,many,NA,TRBV7-9
TGCGCCAGCAGTTATAAGACAGGGTCCAATGAGCAGTTCTTC,CASSYKTGSNEQFF,TRBJ2-1,NA,TRBD1,TRBV5-1
TGCAGTGCTGCCCTAAGCGGGGGGGACCAAGAGACCCAGTACTTC,CSAALSGGDQETQYF,TRBJ2-5,NA,TRBD2,TRBV20-1
TGTGCCAGCAGCTTAGCCCCAGGGGATGAAGCTTTCTTT,CASSLAPGDEAFF,TRBJ1-1,NA,NA,TRBV11-3
TGTGCCAGCAGCTCCGGGGACCACATTCAGTACTTC,CASSSGDHIQYF,TRBJ2-4,NA,NA,TRBV7-9
TGTGCCAGCAGTTACAGAGTCGGGGCCAGGGCCCATGAGCAGTTCTTC,CASSYRVGARAHEQFF,TRBJ2-1,many,NA,TRBV6-2/TRBV6-3
TGCAGTGCTAGCCAGAGACAGGGCAGGCCCACAGATACGCAGTATTTT,CSASQRQGRPTDTQYF,TRBJ2-3,NA,TRBD1,TRBV20-1
TGTGCCAGCAGCTTGTTGGTCGGCGGGGGGGTATCCAATGAGCAGTTCTTC,CASSLLVGGGVSNEQFF,TRBJ2-1,NA,TRBD2,TRBV5-4
TGTGCCAGCAGCCAAGATGGGCAGGGGTATGGCTACACCTTC,CASSQDGQGYGYTF,TRBJ1-2,few,NA,TRBV3-1
TGTGCTAGTGGTTCCGGACAGGGGGCATGGGAGACCCAGTACTTC,CASGSGQGAWETQYF,TRBJ2-5,few,TRBD1,TRBV12-5
TGCGCCAGCAGCCAAGACCAGTACGAGCAGTACTTC,CASSQDQYEQYF,TRBJ2-7,few,NA,TRBV4-3
TGTGCCAGCATCAGGAACAGGACAGGGGGCGGAAAACTGTTTTTT,CASIRNRTGGGKLFF,TRBJ1-4,NA,TRBD1,TRBV7-3
TGCAGCGTTGAGTCCGGGGAACACTACGAGCAGTACTTC,CSVESGEHYEQYF,TRBJ2-7,few,NA,TRBV29-1
TGTGCCAGCAGCGCAGATCGCCGAAACTATGGCTACACCTTC,CASSADRRNYGYTF,TRBJ1-2,NA,NA,TRBV7-8
TGTGCCAGCAGTCCCGTCGGGACAGGGGATAATGAGCAGTTCTTC,CASSPVGTGDNEQFF,TRBJ2-1,many,TRBD1,TRBV12-3/TRBV12-4
TGTGCCAGCAGCTGGAAGACAGGGAACACTGAAGCTTTCTTT,CASSWKTGNTEAFF,TRBJ1-1,few,NA,TRBV5-4
TGCGCCAGCAGCCATGGCAGGGGGTCTAACACTGAAGCTTTCTTT,CASSHGRGSNTEAFF,TRBJ1-1,few,TRBD1,TRBV4-1
TGTGCCAGCAGCCCCACCCTAGCGGGCGTTGGCACAGATACGCAGTATTTT,CASSPTLAGVGTDTQYF,TRBJ2-3,many,TRBD2,TRBV3-1
TGCGCCAGCAGCCAAGGTCGAAGCCCCGGGGACACTGAAGCTTTCTTT,CASSQGRSPGDTEAFF,TRBJ1-1,many,NA,TRBV4-1
TGTGCCAGCAGCCCAACGGGACAGGGAAACGAAAAACTGTTTTTT,CASSPTGQGNEKLFF,TRBJ1-4,few,TRBD1,TRBV5-4
TGTGCCAGCAGGACCCTAAAATATGCGCGCAAAAACATTCAGTACTTC,CASRTLKYARKNIQYF,TRBJ2-4,few,NA,TRBV11-2
TGTGCCAGCTCACCGCCAGGTCAGGTGGCTGAAGCTTTCTTT,CASSPPGQVAEAFF,TRBJ1-1,few,NA,TRBV18
TGTGCCAGCAGGGGTACCGGTCCCCTCCACTTT,CASRGTGPLHF,TRBJ1-6,few,NA,TRBV14
TGTGCCAGCAGCTCTGGGTCGGGACGAAATCCCCTCCACTTT,CASSSGSGRNPLHF,TRBJ1-6,few,NA,TRBV11-1